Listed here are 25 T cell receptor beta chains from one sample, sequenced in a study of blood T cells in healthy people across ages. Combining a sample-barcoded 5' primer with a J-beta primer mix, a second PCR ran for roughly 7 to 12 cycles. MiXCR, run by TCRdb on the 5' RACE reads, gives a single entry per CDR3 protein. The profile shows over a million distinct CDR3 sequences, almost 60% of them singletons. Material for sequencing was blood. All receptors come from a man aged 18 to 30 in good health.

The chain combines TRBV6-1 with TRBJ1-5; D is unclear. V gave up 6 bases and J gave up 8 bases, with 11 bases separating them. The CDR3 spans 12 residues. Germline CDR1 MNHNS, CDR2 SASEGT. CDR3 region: CASRATEEPQHF. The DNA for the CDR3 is TGTGCCAGCAGGGCTACAGAGGAGCCCCAGCATTTT.

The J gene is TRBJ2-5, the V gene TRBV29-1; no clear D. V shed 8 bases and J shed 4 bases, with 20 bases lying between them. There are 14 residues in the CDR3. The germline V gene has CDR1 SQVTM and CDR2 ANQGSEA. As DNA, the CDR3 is TGCAGCTCGGCACTACGTATGCACCCAGAGACCCAGTACTTC. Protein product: CSSALRMHPETQYF.

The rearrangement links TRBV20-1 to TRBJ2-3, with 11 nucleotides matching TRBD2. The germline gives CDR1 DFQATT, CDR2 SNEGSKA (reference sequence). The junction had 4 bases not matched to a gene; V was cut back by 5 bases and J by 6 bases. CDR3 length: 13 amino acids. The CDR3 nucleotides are TGCAGTGCTCCGACTAGCGGGGTGGATACGCAGTATTTT. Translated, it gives CSAPTSGVDTQYF.

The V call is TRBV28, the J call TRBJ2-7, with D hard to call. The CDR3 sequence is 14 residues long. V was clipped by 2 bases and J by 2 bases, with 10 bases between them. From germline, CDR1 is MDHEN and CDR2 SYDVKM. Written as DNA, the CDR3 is TGTGCCAGCAGTTTACTTTCACAAACCTACGAGCAGTACTTC. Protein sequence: CASSLLSQTYEQYF.

CDR3: CASRAGSRVFGYTF. The CDR3 bases are TGTGCCAGCAGGGCTGGCAGCCGGGTGTTCGGCTACACCTTC. This chain connects TRBV27 to TRBJ1-2; D unresolved. The CDR3 loop spans 14 amino acids. V lost 6 bases and J 8 bases, leaving 19 bases between the germline ends. Germline loops: CDR1 MNHEY, CDR2 SMNVEV (reference sequence).

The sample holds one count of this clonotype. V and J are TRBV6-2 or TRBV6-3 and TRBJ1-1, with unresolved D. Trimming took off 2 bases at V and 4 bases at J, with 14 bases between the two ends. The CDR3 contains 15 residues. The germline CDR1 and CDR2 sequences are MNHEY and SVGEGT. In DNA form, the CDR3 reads TGTGCCAGCAGTTACCGGAAAACAGTTTTCACTGAAGCTTTCTTT. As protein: CASSYRKTVFTEAFF.

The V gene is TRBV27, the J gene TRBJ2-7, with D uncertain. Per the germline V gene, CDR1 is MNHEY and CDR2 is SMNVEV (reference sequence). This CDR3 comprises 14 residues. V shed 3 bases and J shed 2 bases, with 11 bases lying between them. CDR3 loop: CASSFGRHPYEQYF. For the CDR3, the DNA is TGTGCCAGCAGTTTCGGGCGACACCCCTACGAGCAGTACTTC.

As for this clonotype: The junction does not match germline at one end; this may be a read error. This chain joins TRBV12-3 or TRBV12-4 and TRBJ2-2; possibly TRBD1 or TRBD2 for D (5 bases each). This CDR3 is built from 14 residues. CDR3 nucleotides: TGCGCCAGCAGCCAAGGACTGGGGCCCGGGGAGCTGTTTTTT. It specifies CASSQGLGPGELFF.

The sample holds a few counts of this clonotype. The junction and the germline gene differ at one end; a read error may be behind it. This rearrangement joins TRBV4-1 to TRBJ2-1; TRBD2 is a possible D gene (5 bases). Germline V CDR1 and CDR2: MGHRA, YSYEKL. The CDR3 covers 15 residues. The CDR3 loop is CASSQVTRAGNEQFF. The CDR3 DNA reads TGCGCCAGCAGCCAAGTAACAAGGGCGGGCAATGAGCAGTTCTTT.

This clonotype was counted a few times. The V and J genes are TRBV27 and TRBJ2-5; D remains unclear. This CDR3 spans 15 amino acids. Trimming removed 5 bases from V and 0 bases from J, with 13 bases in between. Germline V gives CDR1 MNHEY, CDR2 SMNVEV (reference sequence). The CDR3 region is CASSPHRSYQETQYF. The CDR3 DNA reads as TGTGCCAGCAGTCCCCACCGGTCGTACCAAGAGACCCAGTACTTC.

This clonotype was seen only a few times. The CDR3 sequence: CSVGGQGDEKLFF. The DNA for the CDR3 is TGCAGCGTTGGGGGACAGGGGGATGAAAAACTGTTTTTT. This chain connects TRBV29-1 to TRBJ1-4; 11 nucleotides line up with TRBD1. The germline V gene encodes CDR1 SQVTM and CDR2 ANQGSEA. V trimming: 4 bases; J trimming: 6 bases; junction bases outside the gene matches: 1. The CDR3 is 13 residues long.

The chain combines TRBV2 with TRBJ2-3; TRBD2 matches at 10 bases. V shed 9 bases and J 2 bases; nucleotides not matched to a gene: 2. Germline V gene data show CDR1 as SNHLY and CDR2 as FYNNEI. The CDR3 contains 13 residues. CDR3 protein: CASGTSDTDTQYF. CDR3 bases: TGTGCCAGTGGGACTAGCGACACAGATACGCAGTATTTT.

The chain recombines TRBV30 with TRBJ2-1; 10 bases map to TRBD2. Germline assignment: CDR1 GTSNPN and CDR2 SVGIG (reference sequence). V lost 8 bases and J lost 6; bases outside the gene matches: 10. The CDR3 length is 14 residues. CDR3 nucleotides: TGTGCCCGGACCAGGCTAGCGGGAGCCAATGAGCAGTTCTTC. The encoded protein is CARTRLAGANEQFF.

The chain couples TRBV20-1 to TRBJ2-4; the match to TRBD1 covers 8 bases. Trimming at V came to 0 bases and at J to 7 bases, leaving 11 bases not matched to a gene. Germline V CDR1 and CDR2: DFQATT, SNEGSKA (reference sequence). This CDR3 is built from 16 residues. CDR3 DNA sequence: TGCAGTGCTAGAGACCATCACCCCAGGGGGCGGAACATTCAGTACTTC. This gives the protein CSARDHHPRGRNIQYF.

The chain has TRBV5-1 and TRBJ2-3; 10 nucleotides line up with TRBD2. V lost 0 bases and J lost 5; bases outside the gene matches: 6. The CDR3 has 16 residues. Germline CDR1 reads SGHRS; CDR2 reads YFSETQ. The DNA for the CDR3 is TGCGCCAGCAGCTTGGTCCCTAGCGGGAGCGTAGATACGCAGTATTTT. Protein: CASSLVPSGSVDTQYF.

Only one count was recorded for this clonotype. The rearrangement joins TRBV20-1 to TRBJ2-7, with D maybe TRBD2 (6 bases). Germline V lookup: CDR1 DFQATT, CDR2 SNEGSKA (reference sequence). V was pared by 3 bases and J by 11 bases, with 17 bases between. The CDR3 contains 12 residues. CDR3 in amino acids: CSARGEGLTKYF. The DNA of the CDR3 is TGCAGTGCTAGGGGAGAAGGACTAACCAAGTACTTC.

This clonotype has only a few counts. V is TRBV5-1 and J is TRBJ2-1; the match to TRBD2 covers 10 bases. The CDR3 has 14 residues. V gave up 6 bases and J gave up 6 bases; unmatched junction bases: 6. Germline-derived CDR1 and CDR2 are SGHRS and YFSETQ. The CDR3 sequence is CASTLAGVPNEQFF. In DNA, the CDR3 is TGCGCCAGCACCCTAGCGGGAGTTCCCAATGAGCAGTTCTTC.

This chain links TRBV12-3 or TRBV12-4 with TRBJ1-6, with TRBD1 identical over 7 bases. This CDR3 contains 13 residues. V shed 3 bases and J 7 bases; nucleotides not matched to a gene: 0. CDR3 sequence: CASSLTGNSPLHF. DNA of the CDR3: TGTGCCAGCAGTTTGACAGGGAATTCACCCCTCCACTTT.

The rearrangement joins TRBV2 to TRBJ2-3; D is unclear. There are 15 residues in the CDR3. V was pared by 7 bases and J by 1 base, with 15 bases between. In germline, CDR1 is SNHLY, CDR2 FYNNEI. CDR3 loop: CASTWLRQGTDTQYF. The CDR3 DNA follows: TGTGCCAGCACGTGGCTCAGGCAGGGCACAGATACGCAGTATTTT.

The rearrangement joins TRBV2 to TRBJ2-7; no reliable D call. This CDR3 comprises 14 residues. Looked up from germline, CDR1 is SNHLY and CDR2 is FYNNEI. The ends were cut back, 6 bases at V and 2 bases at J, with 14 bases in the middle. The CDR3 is CASRPTGPAYEQYF. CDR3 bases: TGTGCCAGCAGACCTACCGGACCCGCCTACGAGCAGTACTTC.

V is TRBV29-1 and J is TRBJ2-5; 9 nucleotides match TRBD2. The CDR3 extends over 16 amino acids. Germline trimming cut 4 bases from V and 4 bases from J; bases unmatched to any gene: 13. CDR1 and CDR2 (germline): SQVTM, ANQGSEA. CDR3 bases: TGCAGCGTTGTCTCCGGACTAGCGTTGAGTGGAGAGACCCAGTACTTC. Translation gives CSVVSGLALSGETQYF.

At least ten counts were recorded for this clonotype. CDR3 sequence (DNA): TGTGCCAGCAGCTTAGCGGGGGGGGTTGAGCAGTTCTTC. Residues: CASSLAGGVEQFF. The V and J genes are TRBV7-2 and TRBJ2-1, with 7 bases matching TRBD2. J lost 9 bases, V lost 0 bases, and 2 bases had no gene match. CDR1 SGHTA and CDR2 FQGNSA come from the germline V gene. The CDR3 has 13 amino acids.

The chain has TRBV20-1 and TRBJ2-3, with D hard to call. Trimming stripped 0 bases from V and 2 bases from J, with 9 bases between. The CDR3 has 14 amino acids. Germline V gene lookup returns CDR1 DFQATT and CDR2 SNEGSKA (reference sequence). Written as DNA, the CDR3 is TGCAGTGCTAGAGAACCCGGGTACACAGATACGCAGTATTTT. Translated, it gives CSAREPGYTDTQYF.

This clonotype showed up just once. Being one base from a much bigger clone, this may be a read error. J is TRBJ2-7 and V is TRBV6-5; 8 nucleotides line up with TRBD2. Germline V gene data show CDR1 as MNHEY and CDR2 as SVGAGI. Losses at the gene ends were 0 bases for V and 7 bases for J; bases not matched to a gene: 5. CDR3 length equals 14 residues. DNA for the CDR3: TGTGCCAGCAGTTACTCATGGACTAGCAATGAGCAGTACTTC. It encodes CASSYSWTSNEQYF.

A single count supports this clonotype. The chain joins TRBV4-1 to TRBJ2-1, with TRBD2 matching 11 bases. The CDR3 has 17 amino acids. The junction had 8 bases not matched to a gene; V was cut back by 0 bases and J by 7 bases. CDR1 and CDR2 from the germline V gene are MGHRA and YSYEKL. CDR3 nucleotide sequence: TGCGCCAGCAGCCAAGATTTACTAGCGGGAGCATGGAATGAGCAGTTCTTC. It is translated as CASSQDLLAGAWNEQFF.